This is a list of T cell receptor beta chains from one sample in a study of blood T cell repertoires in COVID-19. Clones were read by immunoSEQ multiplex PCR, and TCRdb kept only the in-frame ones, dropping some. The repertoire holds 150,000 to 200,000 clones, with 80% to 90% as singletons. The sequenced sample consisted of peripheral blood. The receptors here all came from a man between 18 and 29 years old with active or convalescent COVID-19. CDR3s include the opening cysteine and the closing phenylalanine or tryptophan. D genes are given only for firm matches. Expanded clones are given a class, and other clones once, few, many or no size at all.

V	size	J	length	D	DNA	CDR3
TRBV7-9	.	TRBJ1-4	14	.	TGTGCCAGCAGCTTGGACAGCTCCGCGGAAAAACTGTTTTTT	CASSLDSSAEKLFF
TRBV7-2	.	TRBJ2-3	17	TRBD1	TGTGCCAGCAGCTTAGGGCTGGGACAGGGAATCGCAGATACGCAGTATTTT	CASSLGLGQGIADTQYF
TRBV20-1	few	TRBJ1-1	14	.	TGCAGTGCTAGTAGGGTCGGGGCGACCGGGGGGGCTTTCTTT	CSASRVGATGGAFF
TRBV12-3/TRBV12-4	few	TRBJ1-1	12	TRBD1	TGTGCCAGCAGTTCAGGGGGCTACCGCGCTTTCTTT	CASSSGGYRAFF
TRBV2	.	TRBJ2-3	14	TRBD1	TGTGCCAGCAGTGCCGGACAGGGTGGGGATACGCAGTATTTT	CASSAGQGGDTQYF
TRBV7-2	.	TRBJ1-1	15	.	TGTGCCAGCAGCTTAGGTGGGGCGCTGGGCACTGAAGCTTTCTTT	CASSLGGALGTEAFF
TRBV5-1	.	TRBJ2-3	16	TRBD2	TGCGCCAGCAGCTCCCGGACTAGCGGGAACACAGATACGCAGTATTTT	CASSSRTSGNTDTQYF
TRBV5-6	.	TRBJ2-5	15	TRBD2	TGTGCCAGCAGCTTGGCCAGCGGGGCCCAAGAGACCCAGTACTTC	CASSLASGAQETQYF
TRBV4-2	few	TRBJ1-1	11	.	TGTGCCAGCAGCCAAGGAGTAGAAGCTTTCTTT	CASSQGVEAFF
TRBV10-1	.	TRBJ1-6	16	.	TGCGCCAGCACTAGAGGAAGGGGCTCCTATAATTCACCCCTCCACTTT	CASTRGRGSYNSPLHF
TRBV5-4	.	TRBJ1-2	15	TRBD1	TGTGCCAGCAGCTTGGCTGGACAGGGGGCCTATGGCTACACCTTC	CASSLAGQGAYGYTF